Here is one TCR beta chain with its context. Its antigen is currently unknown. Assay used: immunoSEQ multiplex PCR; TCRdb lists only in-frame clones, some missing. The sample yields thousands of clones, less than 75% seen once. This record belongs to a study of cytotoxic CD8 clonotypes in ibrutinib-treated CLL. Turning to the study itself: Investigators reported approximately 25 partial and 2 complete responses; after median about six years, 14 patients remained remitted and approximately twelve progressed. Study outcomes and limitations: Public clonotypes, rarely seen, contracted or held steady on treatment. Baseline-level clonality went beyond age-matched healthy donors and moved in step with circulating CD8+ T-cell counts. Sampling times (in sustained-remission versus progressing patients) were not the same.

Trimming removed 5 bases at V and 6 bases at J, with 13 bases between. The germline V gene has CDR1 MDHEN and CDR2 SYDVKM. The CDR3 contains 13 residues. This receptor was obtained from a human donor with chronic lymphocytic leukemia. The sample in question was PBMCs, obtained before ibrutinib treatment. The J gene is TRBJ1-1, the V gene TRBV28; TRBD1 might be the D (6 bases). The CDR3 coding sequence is TGTGCCAGCAGTGGGGACATTACCGCTGAAGCTTTCTTT. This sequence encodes CASSGDITAEAFF.